This T cell receptor (beta chain) comes out of a study of T cells after yellow fever vaccination. Study context: The authors prepared low-cell-number fractions using SMART-Seq v4 Ultra Low Input.

Germline V gene data show CDR1 as SQVTM and CDR2 as ANQGSEA. The V end was cut by 1 base, the J end by 6 bases, with 7 bases between. The CDR3 is 12 amino acids. Whole-study findings and limits: Faster peaking, at day 5 versus 15, marked a secondary response that was weaker.

A word on this clonotype: Antigen unknown.

TCRdb passed the 5' RACE reads through MiXCR, listing each CDR3 protein once. The sample comprises under 300,000 distinct CDR3 sequences, 10% to 15% of which are singletons, and 0.4% to 0.65% rests with the top ten. This TCR came from a young man who received the YFV17D yellow fever vaccine. The rearrangement links TRBV29-1 to TRBJ2-1; D gene uncertain. The sequences come from CD4+ T cells sorted from PBMCs, collected 45 days after the yellow fever booster vaccination. As DNA, the CDR3 is TGCAGCGTTGAAGGTTCTAGCAATGAGCAGTTCTTC. Amino acids: CSVEGSSNEQFF.